This T cell receptor beta chain was captured in a study of blood T cell repertoires in COVID-19. Study-level background: Italy, Spain and the United States were the sources of the convalescent and acute COVID-19 samples. In each case, the material was cDNA or gDNA derived from T cells, B-cell-depleted T cells, or PBMCs.

Per the study methods: Estimation of nucleated cell counts was performed using reference gene primer amplification. Some clones are missing from TCRdb's copy, which holds only in-frame ones; the method was immunoSEQ multiplex PCR. That table furnishes V, J and clone size, whereas the DNA furnished D and trimming. The sample shows about 68,000 clones, 75% to 90% of them seen only once. The J segment lost 7 bases and the V segment lost 7 bases, leaving 12 bases of the junction unmatched. The CDR3 has 14 amino acids. Germline CDR1 MNHEY, CDR2 SVGAGI. Material for sequencing was peripheral blood. J is TRBJ2-7 and V is TRBV6-5, with 8 bases fitting TRBD1. The clonotype was recovered from a man aged 25-45 years with acute or convalescent COVID-19. This CDR3 reads CASNRTGPRKEQYF. In DNA form, the CDR3 reads TGTGCCAGCAATCGGACAGGGCCCAGGAAGGAGCAGTACTTC.